This T cell receptor (beta chain) was identified during a study of T cell changes during pregnancy in multiple sclerosis. V trimming: 6 bases; J trimming: 9 bases; junction bases outside the gene matches: 14. Germline-derived CDR1 and CDR2 are SGHNT and YENEEA. CDR3 length: 14 residues. Repertoires were generated with immunoSEQ multiplex PCR, while TCRdb's copy carries only in-frame clones and drops some. The repertoire holds 85,000 to 110,000 clones, with 85% to 95% as singletons. This clone was picked up one time. This chain uses TRBV11-3 with TRBJ2-7; 7 positions agree with TRBD1. The receptor was isolated from a female donor with multiple sclerosis, enrolled in a pregnancy study. The material sequenced was peripheral blood, taken after pregnancy. CDR3 region: CASSRGGQPTTQYF. In nucleotides, the CDR3 is TGTGCCAGCAGTCGAGGGGGACAGCCAACGACGCAGTACTTC.